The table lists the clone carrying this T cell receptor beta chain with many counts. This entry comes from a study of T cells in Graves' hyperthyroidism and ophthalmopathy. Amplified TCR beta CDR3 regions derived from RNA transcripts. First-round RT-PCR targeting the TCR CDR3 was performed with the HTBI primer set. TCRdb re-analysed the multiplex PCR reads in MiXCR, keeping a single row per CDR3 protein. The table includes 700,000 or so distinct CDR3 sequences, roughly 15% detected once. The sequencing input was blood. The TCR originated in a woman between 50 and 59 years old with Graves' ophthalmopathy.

DNA for the CDR3: TGTGCCAGCAAGGGAAGTGTCAACCACGAGCAGTACTTC. Its protein product is CASKGSVNHEQYF. This chain connects TRBV28 to TRBJ2-7; D call uncertain. This CDR3 region has 13 residues. V shed 7 bases and J shed 5 bases, with 15 bases lying between them. Germline V gene sequence: CDR1 MDHEN, CDR2 SYDVKM.